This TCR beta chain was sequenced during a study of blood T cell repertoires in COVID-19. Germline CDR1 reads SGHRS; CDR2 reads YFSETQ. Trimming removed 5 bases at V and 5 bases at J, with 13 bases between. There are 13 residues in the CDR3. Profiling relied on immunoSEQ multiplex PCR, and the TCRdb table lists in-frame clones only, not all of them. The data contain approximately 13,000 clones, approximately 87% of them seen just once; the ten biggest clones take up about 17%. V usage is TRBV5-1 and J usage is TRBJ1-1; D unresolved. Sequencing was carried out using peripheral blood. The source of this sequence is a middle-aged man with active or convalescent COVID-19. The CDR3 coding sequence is TGCGCCAGCAGGGGTCGGGCGGGGACTGAAGCTTTCTTT. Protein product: CASRGRAGTEAFF. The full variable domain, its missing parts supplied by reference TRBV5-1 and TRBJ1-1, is KAGVTQTPRYLIKTRGQQVTLSCSPISGHRSVSWYQQTPGQGLQFLFEYFSETQRNKGNFPGRFSGRQFSNSRSEMNVSTLELGDSALYLCASRGRAGTEAFFGQGTRLTVV.